The 27 T cell receptor beta chains reported below all come from one sample, sequenced in a study of shared clonotypes between healthy human individuals. Clones were read by immunoSEQ multiplex PCR, and TCRdb kept only the in-frame ones, dropping some. This table has 1.4 million or so clones, about 98.5% appearing once. Sample: naive CD4+ T cells sorted from blood. Subset defined: CD45RA+ positively selected. These receptors all come from a man aged 25-45 years in good health.

The chain joins TRBV2 to TRBJ1-2; 8 positions agree with TRBD1. The CDR3 length is 16 residues. CDR1 is SNHLY, CDR2 FYNNEI, per germline. V lost 4 bases and J lost 4; bases outside the gene matches: 11. The CDR3 protein is CASSVRTGYSGYGYTF. CDR3 nucleotides: TGTGCCAGCAGTGTTAGGACAGGGTATTCGGGCTATGGCTACACCTTC.

The chain is built from TRBV27 and TRBJ1-5, with D maybe TRBD1 (6 bases). Germline V gene sequence: CDR1 MNHEY, CDR2 SMNVEV (reference sequence). Deletions cut 5 bases from V and 6 bases from J, with 23 bases between. The CDR3 has 17 residues. The CDR3 loop reads CASSAESTGPLSQPQHF. The CDR3, as DNA: TGTGCCAGCAGTGCCGAGTCGACAGGCCCTCTGAGTCAGCCCCAGCATTTT.

This chain joins TRBV2 and TRBJ1-2, with 8 bases matching TRBD1. This CDR3 is 15 amino acids long. Looked up from germline, CDR1 is SNHLY and CDR2 is FYNNEI. The ends lost 1 base at V and 3 bases at J; junction bases unmatched: 4. The CDR3 coding sequence is TGTGCCAGCAGTGAAGTGGACAGGGTCTACTATGGCTACACCTTC. It encodes CASSEVDRVYYGYTF. Full variable domain (missing parts from reference TRBV2 and TRBJ1-2): EPEVTQTPSHQVTQMGQEVILRCVPISNHLYFYWYRQILGQKVEFLVSFYNNEISEKSEIFDDQFSVERPDGSNFTLKIRSTKLEDSAMYFCASSEVDRVYYGYTFGSGTRLTVV.

This chain uses TRBV30 with TRBJ2-5, with D possibly matching TRBD1 (5 bases). CDR1 is GTSNPN and CDR2 is SVGIG in the germline V gene (reference sequence). The CDR3 is 14 residues long. Between the trimmed V and J ends, which lost 0 bases and 4 bases, there was a span of 12 bases. CDR3 nucleotides: TGTGCCTGGAGTGTACGCCAGGGCGGAGAGACCCAGTACTTC. Amino acids: CAWSVRQGGETQYF.

This chain joins TRBV5-1 and TRBJ2-2; D perhaps matches TRBD1 (6 bases). The length of the CDR3 is 14 residues. CDR1 and CDR2 from the germline V gene are SGHRS and YFSETQ. V gave up 0 bases and J gave up 7 bases, with 10 bases separating them. In DNA, the CDR3 is TGCGCCAGCAGCTTGGACAGGGCGGGCGGGGAGCTGTTTTTT. It yields the protein CASSLDRAGGELFF.

The V gene is TRBV7-9, the J gene TRBJ2-7; 13 positions match TRBD2. Germline CDR1 and CDR2: SEHNR and FQNEAQ (reference sequence). V dropped 5 bases and J dropped 4; count of bases not matched to a gene: 2. This CDR3 spans 14 amino acids. The CDR3 bases are TGTGCCAGCAGCAAGGGACTAGCGGGGTACGAGCAGTACTTC. Its protein product is CASSKGLAGYEQYF.

The chain combines TRBV5-4 with TRBJ1-5, with unresolved D. The CDR3 runs to 14 residues. V lost 0 bases and J 4 bases, leaving 8 bases between the germline ends. The germline CDR1 and CDR2 sequences are SGHNT and YYREEE (reference sequence). The CDR3 sequence is CASSLVGSNQPQHF. In nucleotides, the CDR3 is TGTGCCAGCAGCTTGGTGGGCAGTAATCAGCCCCAGCATTTT. Using reference TRBV5-4 and TRBJ1-5 for the parts outside the CDR3, the full variable domain is ETGVTQSPTHLIKTRGQQVTLRCSSQSGHNTVSWYQQALGQGPQFIFQYYREEENGRGNFPPRFSGLQFPNYSSELNVNALELDDSALYLCASSLVGSNQPQHFGDGTRLSIL.

The chain recombines TRBV5-4 with TRBJ2-7; 7 bases line up with TRBD1. V gave up 1 base and J gave up 0 bases; unmatched junction bases: 1. CDR1 is SGHNT, CDR2 YYREEE, per germline (reference sequence). The CDR3 extends over 14 amino acids. The CDR3 sequence: CASSLKGASYEQYF. Written as DNA, the CDR3 is TGTGCCAGCAGCTTGAAGGGGGCCTCCTACGAGCAGTACTTC.

V is TRBV19 and J is TRBJ2-2; perhaps TRBD1 as D (5 bases). Trimming left V 4 bases short and J 6 bases short, with 18 bases between. This CDR3 region has 16 residues. The germline V gene encodes CDR1 LNHDA and CDR2 SQIVND (reference sequence). This chain's CDR3 is CASSTSRAWVSGELFF. DNA for the CDR3: TGTGCCAGTAGTACCTCCAGGGCCTGGGTGTCCGGGGAGCTGTTTTTT.

This chain links TRBV28 with TRBJ2-1; TRBD2 agrees at 9 bases. CDR1 MDHEN and CDR2 SYDVKM come from the germline V gene. J was trimmed by 7 bases and V by 6 bases; bases with no gene match: 7. The length of the CDR3 is 14 residues. CDR3 coding DNA: TGTGCCAGCAGGACAGGCGGGAGGGTAAATGAGCAGTTCTTC. Amino acid sequence: CASRTGGRVNEQFF. Full variable domain (rest looked up from reference TRBV28 and TRBJ2-1): DVKVTQSSRYLVKRTGEKVFLECVQDMDHENMFWYRQDPGLGLRLIYFSYDVKMKEKGDIPEGYSVSREKKERFSLILESASTNQTSMYLCASRTGGRVNEQFFGPGTRLTVL.

This chain links TRBV10-1 with TRBJ2-5, with TRBD2 identical over 10 bases. The CDR3 is 14 amino acids. Germline V gene data show CDR1 as WNHNN and CDR2 as SYGVQD (reference sequence). The V segment lost 7 bases and the J segment 5 bases; nucleotides outside the gene matches: 7. The CDR3 protein is CASNEAGGWETQYF. CDR3 in DNA: TGCGCCAGCAACGAAGCGGGAGGGTGGGAGACCCAGTACTTC.

This sequence joins TRBV5-4 and TRBJ1-1; 11 nucleotides agree with TRBD1. The CDR3 covers 13 residues. Germline CDR1 and CDR2: SGHNT and YYREEE (reference sequence). Trimming at V came to 6 bases and at J to 4 bases, leaving 2 bases not matched to a gene. The CDR3 DNA follows: TGTGCCAGCACCGGGACAGGGGGCACTGAAGCTTTCTTT. It yields the protein CASTGTGGTEAFF.

The chain carries TRBV28 and TRBJ2-6; D is ambiguous. Deletions cut 4 bases from V and 5 bases from J, with 12 bases between. CDR3 length: 15 residues. Germline V gives CDR1 MDHEN, CDR2 SYDVKM. CDR3 loop: CASSSENFWANVLTF. CDR3 coding DNA: TGTGCCAGCAGTTCAGAGAACTTTTGGGCCAACGTCCTGACTTTC.

The rearrangement uses TRBV7-2 and TRBJ2-1, with D unclear. Germline V CDR1 and CDR2: SGHTA, FQGNSA. The CDR3 is made up of 16 amino acids. V was clipped by 2 bases and J by 5 bases, with 16 bases between them. DNA of the CDR3: TGTGCCAGCAGCTTACTGGGTAGCTCTCTACACAATGAGCAGTTCTTC. It yields the protein CASSLLGSSLHNEQFF.

In its sample, this clone was seen once. The V call is TRBV4-2, the J call TRBJ1-1; possibly TRBD1 for D (5 bases). CDR3 size: 15 residues. Germline CDR1 and CDR2: LGHNA and YNFKEQ. V shed 0 bases and J shed 11 bases, with 19 bases lying between them. The CDR3 DNA reads as TGTGCCAGCAGCCAAGAACATATAAGGCGGGGGACGGCTTTCTTT. Its protein is CASSQEHIRRGTAFF.

This chain connects TRBV5-4 to TRBJ2-1; 7 bases match TRBD1. This CDR3 has 15 residues. From germline, CDR1 is SGHNT and CDR2 YYREEE (reference sequence). Trimming removed 5 bases from V and 5 bases from J; junction bases left unmatched: 10. CDR3 coding DNA: TGTGCCAGCAGTTCGACAGGGAACAACAACAATGAGCAGTTCTTC. Translating gives CASSSTGNNNNEQFF.

This chain uses TRBV7-2 with TRBJ2-7; possibly TRBD2 for D (5 bases). There are 11 residues in the CDR3. Germline CDR1 reads SGHTA; CDR2 reads FQGNSA. Trimming removed 5 bases at V and 6 bases at J, with 8 bases between. The CDR3 region has the DNA TGTGCCAGCAGCCAACGGGGCGAGCAGTACTTC. Protein: CASSQRGEQYF.

The chain recombines TRBV9 with TRBJ2-3, with D possibly matching TRBD2 (6 bases). The length of the CDR3 is 16 residues. The ends were cut back, 0 bases at V and 2 bases at J, with 13 bases in the middle. Germline V gene lookup returns CDR1 SGDLS and CDR2 YYNGEE. CDR3 residues: CASSVESGLITDTQYF. The CDR3, as DNA: TGTGCCAGCAGCGTAGAATCGGGACTCATCACAGATACGCAGTATTTT.

As to this clone: The germline gene is not matched at one end of the junction; a read error may be the cause. The rearrangement joins TRBV5-1 to TRBJ1-5; D might be TRBD1 (5 bases). The germline V gene encodes CDR1 SGHRS and CDR2 YFSETQ. This CDR3 is 12 amino acids long. CDR3 DNA sequence: TGCGCCAGCTTTCCCCGGGGCCTACCCTTGGATTTT. This encodes CASFPRGLPLDF.

For this clone: The sample holds other DNA sequences that translate to the same CDR3. The chain joins TRBV5-4 to TRBJ1-2, with unresolved D. There are 13 residues in the CDR3. Germline-derived CDR1 and CDR2 are SGHNT and YYREEE (reference sequence). The germline V and J ends were trimmed by 0 bases and 4 bases, with 7 bases remaining between them. CDR3 protein: CASSLADLYGYTF. CDR3 sequence (DNA): TGTGCCAGCAGCTTGGCTGATCTCTATGGCTACACCTTC.

This clone has a single count. The CDR3 loop reads CASSLGRPSGSDTGELFF. The CDR3 DNA sequence: TGTGCCAGCAGCTTAGGGCGACCTAGCGGGAGCGACACCGGGGAGCTGTTTTTT. The V call is TRBV11-2, the J call TRBJ2-2, with TRBD2 matching 10 bases. Germline loops: CDR1 SGHAT, CDR2 FQNNGV. V dropped 1 base and J dropped 3; count of bases not matched to a gene: 8. This CDR3 is 18 amino acids long. Based on the CDR3 plus reference TRBV11-2 and TRBJ2-2, the full variable domain is EAGVAQSPRYKIIEKRQSVAFWCNPISGHATLYWYQQILGQGPKLLIQFQNNGVVDDSQLPKDRFSAERLKGVDSTLKIQPAKLEDSAVYLCASSLGRPSGSDTGELFFGEGSRLTVL.

This chain links TRBV27 with TRBJ1-1; no firm D call. V lost 4 bases and J lost 4, with 13 bases in between. Germline V gene sequence: CDR1 MNHEY, CDR2 SMNVEV (reference sequence). This CDR3 spans 14 amino acids. The CDR3 loop reads CASSSDSRSTEAFF. CDR3 DNA: TGTGCCAGCAGTTCAGATTCAAGGAGCACTGAAGCTTTCTTT.

J is TRBJ2-3 and V is TRBV18; 13 bases are shared with TRBD2. The V gene's germline CDR1 is KGHSH and CDR2 LQKENI. With V trimmed by 5 bases and J by 7 bases, 6 bases remained unmatched. The CDR3 runs 15 residues. CDR3 protein: CASSGTSGIGNTQYF. The CDR3 coding sequence is TGTGCCAGCTCAGGGACTAGCGGGATTGGGAATACGCAGTATTTT.

The rearrangement uses TRBV5-1 and TRBJ1-2; D is ambiguous. V lost 4 bases and J lost 7, with 11 bases in between. CDR1 is SGHRS, CDR2 YFSETQ, per germline. The CDR3 length is 12 residues. This chain's CDR3 is CASSAVRFGYTF. DNA for the CDR3: TGCGCCAGCAGCGCCGTACGGTTTGGCTACACCTTC.

CDR3 protein: CASSLSRGTIGAIDEKLFF. CDR3 DNA: TGTGCCAGCAGTTTATCTAGGGGGACCATCGGAGCAATCGATGAAAAACTGTTTTTT. The V call is TRBV28, the J call TRBJ1-4; D is possibly TRBD1 (6 bases). The V gene lost 1 base and the J gene lost 6 bases, with 24 bases spanning the gap. Germline V gene sequence: CDR1 MDHEN, CDR2 SYDVKM. The CDR3 covers 19 residues.

V usage is TRBV7-9 and J usage is TRBJ2-7; D is possibly TRBD1 or TRBD2 (5 bases each). V shed 5 bases and J shed 6 bases, with 17 bases lying between them. This CDR3 has 14 residues. Germline CDR1 is SEHNR and CDR2 is FQNEAQ (reference sequence). CDR3 residues: CASSMYRTSGEQYF. CDR3 nucleotides: TGTGCCAGCAGCATGTACAGGACTTCCGGCGAGCAGTACTTC.

Comments on this clone: A read error is possible here, since a much larger clone lies one base away. The V call is TRBV5-1, the J call TRBJ2-2; weak D call: TRBD1 (5 bases). V lost 0 bases, J lost 1 base, and 7 bases lay in between. There are 15 residues in the CDR3. The germline V gene encodes CDR1 SGHRS and CDR2 YFSETQ. For the CDR3, the DNA is TGCGCCAGCAGCTTGGGGACAAAGAACACCGGGGAGCTGTTTTTT. Encoded protein: CASSLGTKNTGELFF. Based on the CDR3 plus reference TRBV5-1 and TRBJ2-2, the full variable domain is KAGVTQTPRYLIKTRGQQVTLSCSPISGHRSVSWYQQTPGQGLQFLFEYFSETQRNKGNFPGRFSGRQFSNSRSEMNVSTLELGDSALYLCASSLGTKNTGELFFGEGSRLTVL.